This T cell receptor (beta chain) was found in a study of shared clonotypes between healthy human individuals. Findings of the study overall: Few donors restricted represented genetic and exposure-history diversity. Compared with clonotypes that all four donors shared, non-shared clonotypes had lower generation probabilities. With a few donors compared, about 5.2% of naive CD4 clonotypes were shared.

In the original processing: ImmunoSEQ output held junction-only sequences without quality scores, so filtering differed. The assay was immunoSEQ multiplex PCR, and TCRdb's table has in-frame clones only and misses some. For V, J and clone size, that table is used; D and trimming come from the DNA. Altogether millions of clones are present, about 92% being singletons, with the ten largest covering roughly 1.8%. With 4 bases clipped from V and 2 bases from J, the junction kept 9 bases outside the gene matches. Germline CDR1 is SGHNT and CDR2 is YENEEA. The CDR3 loop spans 16 amino acids. Of note for this clone: The antigen is not known.

Positively selected for CCR7, the CD45RO-negative cells used as naive CD8 cells excluded terminally differentiated effector memory CD45RA+ cells. The sample taken for sequencing was naive CD8+ T cells from PBMCs. The genes are TRBV11-3 and TRBJ2-3, with 7 bases identical to TRBD2. The receptor was isolated from a man in his late teens or twenties in good health. Some clones in this sample may be carry-over from other donors' samples. The CDR3 DNA reads TGTGCCAGCAGCTCGGCTAGCGGTCATGACACAGATACGCAGTATTTT. Protein product: CASSSASGHDTDTQYF.